This T cell receptor (beta chain) appears in the sequencing data of a study of neurological immune-mediated disorders. Synthesis of cDNA was carried out by template-switch 5'RACE. The reaction used 10-nucleotide random UMIs. MiXCR was run by TCRdb on the 5' RACE reads, yielding one entry per CDR3 protein. The table includes 55,000 or so distinct CDR3 sequences, around 4.4% detected once. Germline CDR1 and CDR2: DFQATT and SNEGSKA (reference sequence). The CDR3 length is 15 residues. Trimming removed 6 bases from V and 5 bases from J, with 21 bases in between. This clonotype occurred a few times. Sequencing was carried out using PBMCs. The chain has TRBV20-1 and TRBJ2-3, with D perhaps matching TRBD1 or TRBD2 (7 bases each). This TCR derives from a man aged 45-65 years with multiple sclerosis. CDR3 DNA sequence: TGCAGTGCCCCCTTCAGGGGGGGGGCCGTAGATACGCAGTATTTT. This sequence encodes CSAPFRGGAVDTQYF.